Listed below are T cell receptor beta chains from one sample, sequenced in a study of blood T cell repertoires in COVID-19. Sequencing used immunoSEQ multiplex PCR; TCRdb keeps in-frame clones, though not all of them. Among approximately 500,000 clones, roughly nine tenths were seen once, and the ten largest hold roughly 1%. Material: peripheral blood. Every receptor here comes from a man aged 18 to 35 with COVID-19, enrolled during active disease. Each CDR3 is given with its conserved first and last residue. Each record gives: J gene, D gene, clone size, V gene, CDR3 protein, CDR3 DNA. The D gene is left open where the match is weak. Not every row has a clone size; where given, it reads once, few, many or a size class.

j_gene: TRBJ1-1; d_gene: TRBD1; abundance: NA; v_gene: TRBV6-5; CDR3aa: CVSRMDRATEAFF; CDR3nt: TGTGTCAGCAGAATGGACAGGGCCACTGAAGCTTTCTTT
j_gene: TRBJ2-6; d_gene: NA; abundance: NA; v_gene: TRBV4-1; CDR3aa: CASSQDRFGNNVLTF; CDR3nt: TGCGCCAGCAGCCAAGACAGGTTTGGAAACAACGTCCTGACTTTC
j_gene: TRBJ2-3; d_gene: TRBD2; abundance: NA; v_gene: TRBV27; CDR3aa: CASSFSGTQYF; CDR3nt: TGTGCCAGCAGTTTTAGCGGGACGCAGTATTTT
j_gene: TRBJ2-5; d_gene: TRBD1; abundance: once; v_gene: TRBV29-1; CDR3aa: CSANQGGGGQQTQYF; CDR3nt: TGCAGCGCTAACCAAGGGGGCGGAGGACAGCAGACCCAGTACTTC
j_gene: TRBJ2-3; d_gene: NA; abundance: NA; v_gene: TRBV5-1; CDR3aa: CASSVTPAATDTQYF; CDR3nt: TGCGCCAGCAGCGTGACTCCGGCGGCCACAGATACGCAGTATTTT
j_gene: TRBJ2-3; d_gene: TRBD2; abundance: NA; v_gene: TRBV5-1; CDR3aa: CASSYPSGRVTDTQYF; CDR3nt: TGCGCCAGCAGCTACCCTAGCGGGAGAGTCACAGATACGCAGTATTTT
j_gene: TRBJ1-2; d_gene: NA; abundance: NA; v_gene: TRBV2; CDR3aa: CASSADSNYGYTF; CDR3nt: TGTGCCAGCAGTGCTGACAGTAACTATGGCTACACCTTC
j_gene: TRBJ2-3; d_gene: TRBD1; abundance: NA; v_gene: TRBV24-1; CDR3aa: CATSEGGRARDTQYF; CDR3nt: TGTGCCACCAGTGAAGGGGGCAGGGCCAGGGATACGCAGTATTTT
j_gene: TRBJ2-6; d_gene: TRBD1; abundance: NA; v_gene: TRBV27; CDR3aa: CASSPRGWAGGSGANVLTF; CDR3nt: TGTGCCAGCAGCCCTAGGGGTTGGGCAGGGGGCTCTGGGGCCAACGTCCTGACTTTC
j_gene: TRBJ1-5; d_gene: NA; abundance: NA; v_gene: TRBV19; CDR3aa: CATGNNQPQHF; CDR3nt: TGTGCAACGGGTAACAATCAGCCCCAGCATTTT
j_gene: TRBJ2-1; d_gene: TRBD1; abundance: NA; v_gene: TRBV4-2; CDR3aa: CASSQVGTTGGNEQFF; CDR3nt: TGTGCCAGCAGCCAAGTAGGTACGACAGGGGGCAATGAGCAGTTCTTC
j_gene: TRBJ2-2; d_gene: TRBD1; abundance: NA; v_gene: TRBV23-1; CDR3aa: CASSQGQGASRELFF; CDR3nt: TGCGCCAGCAGTCAAGGACAGGGAGCAAGCCGGGAGCTGTTTTTT
j_gene: TRBJ1-1; d_gene: NA; abundance: NA; v_gene: TRBV11-2; CDR3aa: CASSYRDTEAFF; CDR3nt: TGTGCCAGCAGTTACAGGGACACTGAAGCTTTCTTT
j_gene: TRBJ1-1; d_gene: TRBD1; abundance: NA; v_gene: TRBV5-1; CDR3aa: CASSLEGGRNTEAFF; CDR3nt: TGCGCCAGCAGCTTGGAAGGGGGCCGGAACACTGAAGCTTTCTTT
j_gene: TRBJ2-7; d_gene: TRBD2; abundance: few; v_gene: TRBV9; CDR3aa: CASSTWEGREQYF; CDR3nt: TGTGCCAGCAGCACCTGGGAGGGGCGCGAGCAGTACTTC
j_gene: TRBJ2-2; d_gene: TRBD1; abundance: few; v_gene: TRBV24-1; CDR3aa: CATSSGQGYTGELFF; CDR3nt: TGTGCCACCAGCTCGGGACAGGGATACACCGGGGAGCTGTTTTTT
j_gene: TRBJ2-1; d_gene: TRBD2; abundance: once; v_gene: TRBV2; CDR3aa: CASSVVRGANEQFF; CDR3nt: TGTGCCAGCAGTGTGGTGCGGGGGGCGAATGAGCAGTTCTTC
j_gene: TRBJ2-1; d_gene: TRBD1; abundance: NA; v_gene: TRBV10-3; CDR3aa: CAISDRGNEQFF; CDR3nt: TGTGCCATCAGTGACAGGGGGAATGAGCAGTTCTTC
j_gene: TRBJ2-1; d_gene: NA; abundance: NA; v_gene: TRBV7-9; CDR3aa: CASSPRVSGHREQFF; CDR3nt: TGTGCCAGCAGCCCCAGGGTCAGCGGGCATCGTGAGCAGTTCTTC
j_gene: TRBJ2-1; d_gene: TRBD2; abundance: NA; v_gene: TRBV7-9; CDR3aa: CASRGTSVDNEQFF; CDR3nt: TGTGCCAGCAGAGGGACTAGCGTCGACAATGAGCAGTTCTTC
j_gene: TRBJ2-5; d_gene: NA; abundance: NA; v_gene: TRBV5-4; CDR3aa: CASSFNRVVETQYF; CDR3nt: TGTGCCAGCAGCTTTAACAGGGTCGTGGAGACCCAGTACTTC
j_gene: TRBJ2-1; d_gene: NA; abundance: NA; v_gene: TRBV21-1; CDR3aa: CASSKDGTGSNEQFF; CDR3nt: TGTGCCAGCAGCAAAGATGGGACAGGGTCCAATGAGCAGTTCTTC
j_gene: TRBJ2-7; d_gene: NA; abundance: NA; v_gene: TRBV5-1; CDR3aa: CASRRGGFSYEQYF; CDR3nt: TGCGCCAGCAGGCGAGGAGGGTTCTCCTACGAGCAGTACTTC
j_gene: TRBJ2-2; d_gene: TRBD1; abundance: NA; v_gene: TRBV5-6; CDR3aa: CASSPFRGRTGELFF; CDR3nt: TGTGCCAGCAGTCCTTTCAGGGGGCGGACCGGGGAGCTGTTTTTT
j_gene: TRBJ2-2; d_gene: TRBD2; abundance: NA; v_gene: TRBV11-2; CDR3aa: CASSLLAGGPGELFF; CDR3nt: TGTGCCAGCAGCTTACTAGCGGGAGGGCCGGGGGAGCTGTTTTTT
j_gene: TRBJ2-5; d_gene: TRBD2; abundance: NA; v_gene: TRBV7-8; CDR3aa: CASSLFGTSFGTQYF; CDR3nt: TGTGCCAGCAGCTTATTTGGGACTAGCTTTGGGACCCAGTACTTC
j_gene: TRBJ1-6; d_gene: NA; abundance: once; v_gene: TRBV9; CDR3aa: CASSVGDIYNSPLHF; CDR3nt: TGTGCCAGCAGCGTAGGGGACATCTATAATTCACCCCTCCACTTT
j_gene: TRBJ2-1; d_gene: NA; abundance: NA; v_gene: TRBV7-9; CDR3aa: CASSSGVGDYNEQFF; CDR3nt: TGTGCCAGCAGCTCCGGTGTAGGAGACTACAATGAGCAGTTCTTC
j_gene: TRBJ2-5; d_gene: TRBD2; abundance: NA; v_gene: TRBV18; CDR3aa: CASSPRRTSGGETQYF; CDR3nt: TGTGCCAGCTCACCACGACGGACTAGCGGGGGGGAGACCCAGTACTTC
j_gene: TRBJ1-1; d_gene: TRBD1; abundance: NA; v_gene: TRBV11-2; CDR3aa: CASSHTNRGGPGTEAFF; CDR3nt: TGTGCCAGCAGCCATACTAACAGGGGAGGCCCGGGGACTGAAGCTTTCTTT